These 32 T cell receptor beta chains came from one sample sequenced in a study of T-cell memory formation after mild COVID-19. From the 5' RACE reads, TCRdb called clonotypes with MiXCR, one entry per CDR3 protein. Among tens of thousands of distinct CDR3 sequences, more than 10% were seen once, and the ten largest hold 13% to 15%. Sequencing was done on a sample of PBMCs or a T cell subset sorted from them (not recorded which). The receptors shown here come from an adult woman who had mild COVID-19 (a few samples of this study predate the infection). Cell type and time point are not known.

In this sample, this clonotype turned up many times. This rearrangement joins TRBV10-3 to TRBJ1-1; D is unclear. Per germline, CDR1 ENHRY and CDR2 SYGVKD. V was shortened by 3 bases and J by 4 bases, with 6 bases between the two germline ends. CDR3 length: 12 residues. As DNA, the CDR3 is TGTGCCATCAGTGAAATCGGCACTGAAGCTTTCTTT. Its protein is CAISEIGTEAFF.

By sample share, this clonotype is medium-sized. The genes are TRBV7-9 and TRBJ2-3; 7 nucleotides line up with TRBD1. V shed 7 bases and J 5 bases; nucleotides not matched to a gene: 9. Germline CDR1 is SEHNR and CDR2 is FQNEAQ (reference sequence). This CDR3 comprises 14 residues. As DNA, the CDR3 is TGTGCCAGCACCACAGGGGTGATCGGAGATACGCAGTATTTT. It is translated as CASTTGVIGDTQYF.

This clonotype was seen ten or more times. The rearrangement joins TRBV19 to TRBJ2-1, with D tentatively TRBD1 or TRBD2 (6 bases each). The germline gives CDR1 LNHDA, CDR2 SQIVND (reference sequence). This CDR3 has 12 residues. V was clipped by 3 bases and J by 10 bases, with 10 bases between them. The CDR3 DNA is TGTGCCAGTAGTATTCGGGGGCAAGAGCAGTTCTTC. Amino acid sequence: CASSIRGQEQFF. Full variable domain (remainder filled in from reference TRBV19 and TRBJ2-1): DGGITQSPKYLFRKEGQNVTLSCEQNLNHDAMYWYRQDPGQGLRLIYYSQIVNDFQKGDIAEGYSVSREKKESFPLTVTSAQKNPTAFYLCASSIRGQEQFFGPGTRLTVL.

This clonotype was observed at least ten times. This CDR3 is CASSPQGRGSPTDTQYF. CDR3 DNA: TGTGCCAGCAGCCCCCAAGGACGCGGGAGTCCCACAGATACGCAGTATTTT. The genes are TRBV25-1 and TRBJ2-3; 7 bases align to TRBD2. The CDR3 runs to 17 residues. Germline CDR1 reads MGHDK; CDR2 reads SYGVNS. Trimming removed 6 bases from V and 2 bases from J; junction bases left unmatched: 14.

This clonotype occurred many times. The rearrangement joins TRBV6-5 to TRBJ1-2; D is unresolved. V lost 6 bases, J lost 4 bases, and 15 bases lay in between. CDR1 MNHEY and CDR2 SVGAGI come from the germline V gene. This CDR3 has 14 residues. The CDR3 is CASRTNMWAYGYTF. The CDR3 DNA reads as TGTGCCAGCAGAACCAACATGTGGGCCTATGGCTACACCTTC.

This clonotype is labeled as medium-sized (0.01 to 0.1%). The chain employs TRBV24-1 and TRBJ2-3; the match to TRBD1 covers 8 bases. The ends lost 5 bases at V and 2 bases at J; junction bases unmatched: 32. The CDR3 is made up of 24 amino acids. CDR1 and CDR2 from the germline V gene are KGHDR and SFDVKD. CDR3 loop: CATSGHLSRNPGQARRTNTDTQYF. In DNA, the CDR3 is TGTGCCACCAGTGGTCACCTCTCACGGAACCCGGGACAGGCCCGGAGGACGAACACAGATACGCAGTATTTT.

This clonotype was seen ten or more times. The junction does not match germline at one end; this may be a read error. The V gene is TRBV7-7, the J gene TRBJ2-1; no clear D gene. Per the germline V gene, CDR1 is SSHAT and CDR2 is FNYEAQ (reference sequence). There are 13 residues in the CDR3. The CDR3 nucleotides are TGTGCTAGCAGTCCTAACCCGTACAATGAGCAGTTCTTC. It translates to CASSPNPYNEQFF. The full variable domain, with the rest looked up from reference TRBV7-7 and TRBJ2-1, is GAGVSQSPRYKVTKRGQDVTLRCDPISSHATLYWYQQALGQGPEFLTYFNYEAQPDKSGLPSDRFSAERPEGSISTLTIQRTEQRDSAMYRCASSPNPYNEQFFGPGTRLTVL.

This clonotype came up many times. The J gene is TRBJ2-7, the V gene TRBV20-1; D is unresolved. Germline V gives CDR1 DFQATT, CDR2 SNEGSKA (reference sequence). Trimming left V 0 bases short and J 5 bases short, with 2 bases between. The CDR3 consists of 10 residues. CDR3 region: CSARDNEQYF. DNA for the CDR3: TGCAGTGCTAGAGATAACGAGCAGTACTTC.

At least ten counts were recorded for this clonotype. The V gene is TRBV20-1, the J gene TRBJ1-2; tentative D call: TRBD1 (5 bases). Trimming cost V 0 bases and J 4 bases, with 12 bases left between them. Germline V gene lookup returns CDR1 DFQATT and CDR2 SNEGSKA (reference sequence). This CDR3 is 14 amino acids long. The CDR3 nucleotides read TGCAGTGCTAGAGATGTTATGGGGGTCTATGGCTACACCTTC. Encoded protein: CSARDVMGVYGYTF.

This clonotype has at least ten counts. The V gene is TRBV7-2, the J gene TRBJ2-7; possible D gene TRBD2, 5 bases. The CDR3 is 14 amino acids. Germline assignment: CDR1 SGHTA and CDR2 FQGNSA. With 5 bases removed from V and 7 bases from J, the gap between germline ends came to 18 bases. The chain's CDR3 is CASSPTWIPGEQYF. For the CDR3, the DNA is TGTGCCAGCAGCCCTACTTGGATCCCGGGGGAGCAGTACTTC.

This clonotype was observed many times. The rearrangement links TRBV24-1 to TRBJ2-6; D is unclear. Trimming pared 6 bases from V and 0 bases from J, leaving 11 bases between. The germline gives CDR1 KGHDR, CDR2 SFDVKD. The length of the CDR3 is 16 residues. CDR3 sequence reads: CATSPRAHSGANVLTF. The CDR3 DNA follows: TGTGCCACCAGTCCCCGGGCCCACTCTGGGGCCAACGTCCTGACTTTC.

Relative to its sample, this clonotype is medium-sized. The genes are TRBV18 and TRBJ1-5; no firm D call. The CDR3 has 15 residues. With 6 bases removed from V and 2 bases from J, the gap between germline ends came to 14 bases. In germline, CDR1 is KGHSH, CDR2 LQKENI. CDR3: CASSVSTIGNQPQHF. The CDR3 bases are TGTGCCAGCTCGGTCAGTACAATCGGCAATCAGCCCCAGCATTTT.

This clonotype has ten or more counts. The chain has TRBV12-3 or TRBV12-4 and TRBJ2-6; D is unresolved. This CDR3 has 18 amino acids. Trimming stripped 4 bases from V and 0 bases from J, with 16 bases between. CDR3 coding DNA: TGTGCCAGCAGTTCCGGCCTGCCTCGTAGCTCTGGGGCCAACGTCCTGACTTTC. Its translation is CASSSGLPRSSGANVLTF.

This clonotype is medium-sized by share. V gene TRBV7-2 combines with J gene TRBJ1-2, with a tentative D call TRBD1 (6 bases). The CDR3 is made up of 16 amino acids. Trimming cost V 5 bases and J 3 bases, with 19 bases left between them. The germline CDR1 and CDR2 sequences are SGHTA and FQGNSA. CDR3 nucleotides: TGTGCCAGCAGCCCTAACGGTAGGGGACAAGACTATGGCTACACCTTC. Translated: CASSPNGRGQDYGYTF. Supplemented by reference TRBV7-2 and TRBJ1-2, the full variable domain reads GAGVSQSPSNKVTEKGKDVELRCDPISGHTALYWYRQSLGQGLEFLIYFQGNSAPDKSGLPSDRFSAERTGGSVSTLTIQRTQQEDSAVYLCASSPNGRGQDYGYTFGSGTRLTVV.

This clonotype has ten or more counts. This rearrangement joins TRBV24-1 to TRBJ2-5; 7 bases fit TRBD1. From germline, CDR1 is KGHDR and CDR2 SFDVKD. The CDR3 runs to 16 residues. Trimming removed 3 bases from V and 2 bases from J; junction bases left unmatched: 8. In DNA form, the CDR3 reads TGTGCCACCAGTGATGCCGGGACAGACGTACAAGAGACCCAGTACTTC. Protein product: CATSDAGTDVQETQYF.

This clonotype was detected many times. The rearrangement joins TRBV6-2 or TRBV6-3 to TRBJ2-7; TRBD2 agrees at 7 bases. CDR1 is MNHEY, CDR2 SVGEGT, per germline. The CDR3 totals 14 residues. V trimming: 7 bases; J trimming: 4 bases; junction bases outside the gene matches: 10. The CDR3 spells CASTRSGLTYEQYF. The CDR3 coding sequence is TGTGCCAGCACCCGTAGCGGGCTAACTTACGAGCAGTACTTC.

This clonotype ranks as medium-sized (0.01 to 0.1%). The chain carries TRBV5-1 and TRBJ1-2; 7 nucleotides agree with TRBD1. Looked up from germline, CDR1 is SGHRS and CDR2 is YFSETQ. Trimming removed 0 bases from V and 8 bases from J; junction bases left unmatched: 13. The CDR3 totals 16 residues. The CDR3 DNA is TGCGCCAGCAGCTTGGGCCACCGGGACAGTTCTTACGGCTACACCTTC. Translated, it gives CASSLGHRDSSYGYTF.

This clonotype came up many times. The V gene is TRBV6-5, the J gene TRBJ1-2; D perhaps matches TRBD1 (6 bases). Trimming shortened V by 2 bases and J by 8 bases, and 18 bases separated the two germline ends. Germline CDR1 MNHEY, CDR2 SVGAGI. The CDR3 sequence is 15 residues long. As DNA, the CDR3 is TGTGCCAGCAGTTACCGGTTGCACAGGGATGGGGGCTACACCTTC. Encoded protein: CASSYRLHRDGGYTF.

This clonotype occurred many times. This sequence joins TRBV19 and TRBJ1-5; TRBD1 matches at 7 bases. Trimming removed 7 bases from V and 4 bases from J; junction bases left unmatched: 16. CDR1 is LNHDA, CDR2 SQIVND, per germline (reference sequence). The CDR3 runs 17 residues. Here the CDR3 reads CASTPGTGTVGNQPQHF. The CDR3 DNA follows: TGTGCCAGTACCCCCGGTACAGGGACAGTCGGGAATCAGCCCCAGCATTTT.

The chain combines TRBV6-6 with TRBJ1-6; 9 nucleotides match TRBD1. Losses at the gene ends were 6 bases for V and 10 bases for J; bases not matched to a gene: 10. The CDR3 contains 15 residues. Germline CDR1 reads MNHNY; CDR2 reads SVGAGI (reference sequence). This CDR3 is CASSDAGQGLSPLHF. CDR3 DNA: TGTGCCAGCAGCGACGCGGGACAGGGACTATCACCCCTCCACTTT.

This clonotype appeared many times. The chain uses TRBV30 and TRBJ1-5; 8 bases fit TRBD1. This CDR3 has 15 amino acids. Germline loops: CDR1 GTSNPN, CDR2 SVGIG (reference sequence). V dropped 2 bases and J dropped 4; count of bases not matched to a gene: 7. The CDR3 DNA is TGTGCCTGGAGTCCTGGGACAGGAGGTAATCAGCCCCAGCATTTT. This gives the protein CAWSPGTGGNQPQHF.

Many counts were recorded for this clonotype. This rearrangement joins TRBV20-1 to TRBJ2-5; 7 bases are a match to TRBD2. V dropped 2 bases and J dropped 5; count of bases not matched to a gene: 11. This CDR3 comprises 15 residues. Germline CDR1 reads DFQATT; CDR2 reads SNEGSKA (reference sequence). CDR3 nucleotides: TGCAGTGCTAGACCCTCCGGGACTACCTGGGAGACCCAGTACTTC. It is translated as CSARPSGTTWETQYF.

This clonotype has at least ten counts. The J gene is TRBJ2-1, the V gene TRBV25-1; D possibly corresponds to TRBD2 (6 bases). This CDR3 has 14 residues. Germline CDR1 and CDR2: MGHDK and SYGVNS. The germline V and J ends were trimmed by 5 bases and 6 bases, with 14 bases remaining between them. The DNA for the CDR3 is TGTGCCAGCAGTAAGGAGGGTATACTCAATGAGCAGTTCTTC. This encodes CASSKEGILNEQFF.

There are many counts of this clonotype. The chain carries TRBV7-8 and TRBJ2-1; possibly TRBD2 for D (6 bases). V lost 6 bases and J 4 bases, leaving 16 bases between the germline ends. The CDR3 consists of 15 residues. CDR1 is SGHVS, CDR2 FQNEAQ, per germline. The CDR3 region has the DNA TGTGCCAGCAGGGCGAGAGCGGGTGGATACAATGAGCAGTTCTTC. It yields the protein CASRARAGGYNEQFF.

This clonotype showed up many times. The chain joins TRBV10-3 to TRBJ2-2; possible D gene TRBD2, 6 bases. The CDR3 sequence is 14 residues long. CDR1 is ENHRY, CDR2 SYGVKD, per germline. The V end was cut by 8 bases, the J end by 1 base, with 11 bases between. CDR3 protein: CAIRGGMNTGELFF. The CDR3 coding sequence is TGTGCCATCCGCGGCGGGATGAACACCGGGGAGCTGTTTTTT.

Only a few counts were recorded for this clonotype. V usage is TRBV29-1 and J usage is TRBJ2-5; possibly TRBD1 or TRBD2 for D (6 bases each). The CDR3 runs 13 residues. Germline V gene sequence: CDR1 SQVTM, CDR2 ANQGSEA. V lost 7 bases to trimming and J lost 4 bases, with 16 bases between them. The CDR3 DNA sequence: TGCAGCGAGATAAGACTAGGGGGAGAGACCCAGTACTTC. Translating gives CSEIRLGGETQYF.

This clonotype has at least ten counts. This rearrangement joins TRBV4-1 to TRBJ1-6; maybe TRBD1 (6 bases). The CDR3 loop spans 18 amino acids. V shed 0 bases and J shed 9 bases, with 21 bases lying between them. Germline V gene data show CDR1 as MGHRA and CDR2 as YSYEKL. The CDR3 region is CASSQEVRGTVGGSPLHF. In nucleotides, the CDR3 is TGCGCCAGCAGCCAAGAAGTAAGGGGGACGGTGGGTGGTTCACCCCTCCACTTT.

Within the sample, this clonotype is medium-sized. The chain couples TRBV7-9 to TRBJ2-7; D gene uncertain. The CDR3 extends over 12 amino acids. V lost 1 base and J 5 bases, leaving 6 bases between the germline ends. Per the germline V gene, CDR1 is SEHNR and CDR2 is FQNEAQ (reference sequence). The CDR3 region has the DNA TGTGCCAGCAGCTTAGTGGGTCACGAGCAGTACTTC. This codes for CASSLVGHEQYF.

This clonotype has ten or more counts. This chain connects TRBV12-3 or TRBV12-4 to TRBJ2-1; 7 bases line up with TRBD1. There are 16 residues in the CDR3. V shed 5 bases, J shed 8 bases, and the junction held 15 bases outside the gene matches. The CDR3 DNA follows: TGTGCCAGCAGTATGGGACAGTTCCCCGCATCATATGAGCAGTTCTTC. Protein product: CASSMGQFPASYEQFF.

The sample holds many counts of this clonotype. The chain uses TRBV7-3 and TRBJ1-2; no definite D call. Germline values: CDR1 SGHTA, CDR2 FQGTGA. The ends were cut back, 4 bases at V and 5 bases at J, with 8 bases in the middle. The CDR3 loop spans 12 amino acids. CDR3 nucleotide sequence: TGTGCCAGCAGCTCTATCGGGTATGGCTACACCTTC. The encoded protein is CASSSIGYGYTF.

This clonotype was detected ten times or more. The chain has TRBV4-1 and TRBJ2-1; 10 bases align to TRBD2. The CDR3 runs 19 residues. Germline V lookup: CDR1 MGHRA, CDR2 YSYEKL. The J segment lost 6 bases and the V segment lost 0 bases, leaving 14 bases of the junction unmatched. CDR3 amino acids: CASSQDRGSGGRRSNEQFF. CDR3 nucleotides: TGCGCCAGCAGCCAAGATCGGGGTAGCGGGGGGCGACGGAGCAATGAGCAGTTCTTC.

This clonotype was counted at least ten times. The chain has TRBV5-1 and TRBJ2-7; D perhaps matches TRBD1 (5 bases). The germline gives CDR1 SGHRS, CDR2 YFSETQ. V lost 1 base and J 3 bases, leaving 14 bases between the germline ends. CDR3 length: 15 residues. Written as DNA, the CDR3 is TGCGCCAGCAGCTTGCTTTCGACAGCTGACTACGAGCAGTACTTC. Translating it yields CASSLLSTADYEQYF.